A selection of T cell receptor beta chains follows, all from one sample in a study of shared clonotypes between healthy human individuals. The repertoire was sequenced with immunoSEQ multiplex PCR; TCRdb's copy has only in-frame clones and lacks some. Of some 1,900,000 clones in the sample, approximately 94% were seen once. Sequenced input: naive CD8+ T cells sorted from blood. The source of these receptors is a young man in good health. CDR3s leave out the opening cysteine and the closing phenylalanine or tryptophan. Fields, in order: J gene, V gene, CDR3 protein.

j_gene: TRBJ1-1; v_gene: TRBV6-1; CDR3aa: ASGDMGRAF
j_gene: TRBJ1-1; v_gene: TRBV7-9; CDR3aa: ASSLTGTGIVDTEAF
j_gene: TRBJ2-7; v_gene: TRBV14; CDR3aa: ASSQVIAEEQY
j_gene: TRBJ1-6; v_gene: TRBV28; CDR3aa: ASLWTGGSSPLH
j_gene: TRBJ1-6; v_gene: TRBV6-5; CDR3aa: ATGYSPLH
j_gene: TRBJ2-7; v_gene: TRBV6-1; CDR3aa: ASSEAGGQVAYEQY
j_gene: TRBJ1-3; v_gene: TRBV11-2; CDR3aa: ASSFPLDSSGNTIY
j_gene: TRBJ2-3; v_gene: TRBV4-1; CDR3aa: ASSQDSVGGPSDTQY
j_gene: TRBJ2-4; v_gene: TRBV6-6; CDR3aa: ASSTEGAWNIQY
j_gene: TRBJ1-1; v_gene: TRBV28; CDR3aa: ASSRTSGTNTEAF
j_gene: TRBJ2-7; v_gene: TRBV27; CDR3aa: ASSSTGILSYEQY
j_gene: TRBJ2-5; v_gene: TRBV5-1; CDR3aa: ASSRRRPGQGFVETQY
j_gene: TRBJ1-6; v_gene: TRBV6-5; CDR3aa: ASRGGNNNSPLH
j_gene: TRBJ1-1; v_gene: TRBV5-1; CDR3aa: ASSQEWLGNTEAF
j_gene: TRBJ2-3; v_gene: TRBV9; CDR3aa: ASSGSGGTLGDTQY
j_gene: TRBJ1-3; v_gene: TRBV7-9; CDR3aa: ASSPQEGVGNTIY
j_gene: TRBJ1-2; v_gene: TRBV27; CDR3aa: ASKEGAGNYGYT
j_gene: TRBJ2-2; v_gene: TRBV27; CDR3aa: ASSPDRDRENTGELF
j_gene: TRBJ2-1; v_gene: TRBV4-1; CDR3aa: ASSQVGFSYNEQF
j_gene: TRBJ2-7; v_gene: TRBV10-3; CDR3aa: AISESGGSGSYEQY
j_gene: TRBJ2-7; v_gene: TRBV9; CDR3aa: ASSPESSGSSYEQY
j_gene: TRBJ2-1; v_gene: TRBV6-6; CDR3aa: ASSYEAGGYNEQF
j_gene: TRBJ2-6; v_gene: TRBV9; CDR3aa: ASSDRTGDSPGANVLT
j_gene: TRBJ2-1; v_gene: TRBV5-1; CDR3aa: ASSEGLAGGPSYNEQF
j_gene: TRBJ1-2; v_gene: TRBV7-6; CDR3aa: ASSLGGDGYT
j_gene: TRBJ2-7; v_gene: TRBV7-2; CDR3aa: ASSLGSTGTAIYEQY
j_gene: TRBJ2-7; v_gene: TRBV6-5; CDR3aa: ASSGPTGAYEQY
j_gene: TRBJ1-1; v_gene: TRBV7-6; CDR3aa: ASSPGLLNTEAF
j_gene: TRBJ1-1; v_gene: TRBV6-1; CDR3aa: ASSEVGGGAEAF
j_gene: TRBJ1-1; v_gene: TRBV13; CDR3aa: ASSWPENTEAF
j_gene: TRBJ2-3; v_gene: TRBV27; CDR3aa: ASGELAGGTDTQY
j_gene: TRBJ2-1; v_gene: TRBV11-2; CDR3aa: ASSSGLAMGQF
j_gene: TRBJ2-6; v_gene: TRBV28; CDR3aa: ASSLEAGFSGANVLT
j_gene: TRBJ2-7; v_gene: TRBV19; CDR3aa: ASSIDIEEGIYEQY
j_gene: TRBJ2-5; v_gene: TRBV10-3; CDR3aa: AISEPPGKTQY
j_gene: TRBJ2-1; v_gene: TRBV11-2; CDR3aa: ASSLSSDEQF
j_gene: TRBJ2-1; v_gene: TRBV7-9; CDR3aa: ASSLGSSYNEQF
j_gene: TRBJ2-7; v_gene: TRBV19; CDR3aa: ASSFRTGVYEQY
j_gene: TRBJ2-3; v_gene: TRBV4-1; CDR3aa: ASSETGGGTQY
j_gene: TRBJ2-3; v_gene: TRBV7-3; CDR3aa: ASSSNSGTGQPYTQY
j_gene: TRBJ2-1; v_gene: TRBV1; CDR3aa: TSSQAPRAVCSYNEQF
j_gene: TRBJ1-2; v_gene: TRBV7-9; CDR3aa: ASSLGEECT
j_gene: TRBJ2-3; v_gene: TRBV7-6; CDR3aa: ASSLWSGGFTDTQY
j_gene: TRBJ2-7; v_gene: TRBV11-3; CDR3aa: ASSLYWGRLAGGYEQY
j_gene: TRBJ1-1; v_gene: TRBV19; CDR3aa: ASSIGQMNTEAF
j_gene: TRBJ1-2; v_gene: TRBV6-5; CDR3aa: ASSPAGLPGYT
j_gene: TRBJ2-2; v_gene: TRBV27; CDR3aa: ASSLRAGTGELF
j_gene: TRBJ2-7; v_gene: TRBV7-9; CDR3aa: ASSLEGRAPYEQY
j_gene: TRBJ2-1; v_gene: TRBV19; CDR3aa: ASSNSYNEQF